The rows below give T cell receptor beta chains drawn from one sample of a study of T cell responses to AZD1222 COVID-19 vaccine. This table comes from immunoSEQ multiplex PCR, and its TCRdb copy is limited to in-frame clones, with some not included. This table holds around 65,000 clones, over 80% found once. The input for sequencing was peripheral blood, taken 28 days after the second AZD1222 dose. The receptor set was obtained from an adult who received the AZD1222 COVID-19 vaccine. CDR3s include the opening cysteine and the closing phenylalanine or tryptophan. D genes are given only for firm matches. Only part of the rows carry a size: once, few, many, or a class if the clone is expanded.

j_call	d_call	clone_size	v_call	cdr3_nt	cdr3_aa
TRBJ1-1	.	.	TRBV27	TGTGCCAGCAGTATGATGGGCGGGGGACCGAACACTGAAGCTTTCTTT	CASSMMGGGPNTEAFF
TRBJ2-1	.	.	TRBV10-1	TGCGCCAGCCGCAGGGATAACGGCTACAATGAGCAGTTCTTC	CASRRDNGYNEQFF
TRBJ1-3	TRBD1	.	TRBV6-5	TGTGCCAGCAGCCGACAGGGAGACTCTGGAAACACCATATATTTT	CASSRQGDSGNTIYF
TRBJ2-1	TRBD2	.	TRBV6-2/TRBV6-3	TGTACCAGCAGTTACTCGGGGGGGGCCTCGTCTGAGCAGTTCTTC	CTSSYSGGASSEQFF
TRBJ2-3	TRBD2	.	TRBV13	TGTGCCAGCAGCTCGGGGGGGCGGTCAGATACGCAGTATTTT	CASSSGGRSDTQYF
TRBJ1-2	.	.	TRBV7-6	TGTGCCAGCAGCTTGAAGGCCACGGATGGCTACACCTTC	CASSLKATDGYTF
TRBJ1-5	.	.	TRBV10-3	TGTGCCATCAGTGGAGTAGGCAATCAGCCCCAGCATTTT	CAISGVGNQPQHF
TRBJ1-2	.	once	TRBV10-3	TGTGCCATCAGTAACAGGGACGCGATAGCTAACTATGGCTACACCTTC	CAISNRDAIANYGYTF
TRBJ1-1	.	.	TRBV7-9	TGTGCCAGCAGCTTGAGGTCGAACGCTGAAGCTTTCTTT	CASSLRSNAEAFF
TRBJ1-1	.	few	TRBV2	TGTGCCAGCAGTGTGGGCCGAATGAACACTGAAGCTTTCTTT	CASSVGRMNTEAFF
TRBJ2-3	TRBD2	.	TRBV2	TGTGCCAGCAGTGAAAGCGTAGCGGGAGCAGCAGATACGCAGTATTTT	CASSESVAGAADTQYF
TRBJ1-1	.	.	TRBV28	TGTGCCAGCAGTTTACTGGGGCCGAACACTGAAGCTTTCTTT	CASSLLGPNTEAFF
TRBJ1-2	.	.	TRBV9	TGTGCCAGCAGCGCCCAGGGTGGCTACACCTTC	CASSAQGGYTF
TRBJ1-2	.	.	TRBV6-5	TGTGCCAGCGAAACTGGGGCCGGCTATGGCTACACCTTC	CASETGAGYGYTF
TRBJ1-3	.	.	TRBV19	TGTGCCAGTAGTCCCCGCAGCGGCTCTGGAAACACCATATATTTT	CASSPRSGSGNTIYF
TRBJ2-3	TRBD1	.	TRBV7-2	TGTGCCAGCAGCTTAACAGGGGGCGCAGATACGCAGTATTTT	CASSLTGGADTQYF
TRBJ1-5	.	.	TRBV12-3/TRBV12-4	TGTGCCAGCAGTTTCCAGCACAATCAGCCCCAGCATTTT	CASSFQHNQPQHF
TRBJ1-1	.	.	TRBV19	TGTGCCAGTAGGACCAGCGGTTGGACTGAAGCTTTCTTT	CASRTSGWTEAFF
TRBJ2-3	.	.	TRBV29-1	TGCAGCGTTGTCCAGTATACAGATACGCAGTATTTT	CSVVQYTDTQYF